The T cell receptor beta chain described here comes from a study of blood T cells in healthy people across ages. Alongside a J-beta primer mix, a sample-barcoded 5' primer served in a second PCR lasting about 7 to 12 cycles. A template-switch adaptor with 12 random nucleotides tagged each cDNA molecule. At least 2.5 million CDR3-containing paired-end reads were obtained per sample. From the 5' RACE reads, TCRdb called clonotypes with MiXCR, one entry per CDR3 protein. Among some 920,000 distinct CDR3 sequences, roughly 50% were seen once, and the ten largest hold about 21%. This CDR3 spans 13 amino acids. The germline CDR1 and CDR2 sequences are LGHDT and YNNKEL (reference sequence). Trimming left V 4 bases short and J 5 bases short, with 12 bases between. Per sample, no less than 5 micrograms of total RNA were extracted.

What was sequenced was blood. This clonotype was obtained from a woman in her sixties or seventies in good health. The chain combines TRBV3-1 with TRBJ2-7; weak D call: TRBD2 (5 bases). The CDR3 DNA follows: TGTGCCAGCAGCCTCGGACTGCCCGACGAGCAGTACTTC. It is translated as CASSLGLPDEQYF.